This is a list of T cell receptor beta chains from one sample in a study of CD8 T cells in ankylosing spondylitis. Using its own MiXCR run on the 5' RACE reads, TCRdb lists one record per CDR3 protein. The sample gives about 36,000 distinct CDR3 sequences, under 15% of which show up once; about a third is in the top ten. The sequenced sample was synovial fluid, either unsorted or a sorted T cell fraction (not recorded which). Receptors were obtained from a male donor with ankylosing spondylitis. Each CDR3 is given with its conserved first and last residue. A clone size is listed for some rows: how often the clone was seen (once, few, many), or a class if it is expanded.

v_gene	j_gene	abundance	CDR3aa
TRBV15	TRBJ1-6	.	CATSTSAHPDNSPLHF
TRBV28	TRBJ2-5	.	CASSTPWEETQYF
TRBV6-2/TRBV6-3	TRBJ2-5	.	CASSTWDVQETQYF
TRBV20-1	TRBJ2-1	many	CSAPGQGNNEQFF
TRBV4-2	TRBJ2-7	.	CASSQEVGDSTYEQYF
TRBV11-2	TRBJ2-2	.	CASSPRLAPLAAGELFF
TRBV24-1	TRBJ2-1	.	CATSDLPPPGGEQFF
TRBV7-2	TRBJ2-1	.	CASSLAVGGNEQFF
TRBV7-3	TRBJ2-1	few	CASSFSGGLMGDNEQFF
TRBV4-1	TRBJ2-3	.	CASSQDLRQLIGGPKEPLRDTQYF
TRBV6-6	TRBJ2-7	many	CASSYSHEQYF
TRBV28	TRBJ2-7	few	CASRAGTGEQYF
TRBV4-2	TRBJ2-3	many	CASSQTWTGARTDTQYF
TRBV7-8	TRBJ2-7	.	CASSLPGLAAYEQYF
TRBV5-1	TRBJ1-1	many	CASSLRIVGRVSGTEAFF
TRBV11-2	TRBJ1-1	.	CASSLRQLNTEAFF
TRBV4-2	TRBJ2-2	.	CASSHATGTGVGELFF
TRBV4-2	TRBJ2-7	few	CASSQVGPDYEQYF
TRBV27	TRBJ2-2	many	CASSPGLLAGTGELFF
TRBV29-1	TRBJ2-3	medium-sized	CSVMKGDTDTQYF
TRBV28	TRBJ2-1	few	CASSLLTALSYNEQFF
TRBV7-9	TRBJ2-1	many	CASRLAGDYNEQFF
TRBV27	TRBJ2-2	few	CASSTGQDPATGELFF
TRBV20-1	TRBJ2-1	many	CSARNSENYNEQFF
TRBV12-3/TRBV12-4	TRBJ1-1	.	CASSPPRRGTEAFF
TRBV7-8	TRBJ2-7	.	CASSLPGQGSREQYF
TRBV7-2	TRBJ2-3	many	CASSLAHPDFIMSTDTQYF
TRBV30	TRBJ2-1	many	CAWGEGGEQFF
TRBV6-1	TRBJ2-7	few	CASRIRDRAHEQYF
TRBV5-5	TRBJ1-6	once	CASSFRGPYNSPLHF
TRBV14	TRBJ1-1	few	CASSQEGLSRGVDTEAFF